Presented here are 17 T cell receptor beta chains from one specimen sequenced in a study of low-dose radiotherapy and immunotherapy resistance in tumors. Alpha- and beta-chain coverage of first-strand cDNA came from TRAV- and TRBV-specific primers. With a constant-region primer and a V-primer adapter, TCRs were subjected to approximately 20 PCR cycles of amplification. From the reads, TCRdb called clonotypes with MiXCR, one entry per CDR3 protein. Of roughly 76,000 distinct CDR3 sequences in the sample, approximately 17% were seen once. Time point in this sample: before trial treatment. The sample consisted of PBMCs, taken before treatment. These receptors were taken from a male donor with prostate cancer.

This clonotype showed up many times. The chain carries TRBV7-8 and TRBJ2-5; TRBD2 agrees at 10 bases. CDR1 and CDR2 from the germline V gene are SGHVS and FQNEAQ. The CDR3 totals 17 residues. Unmatched junction bases numbered 11, after V lost 0 bases and J lost 7 bases. For the CDR3, the DNA is TGTGCCAGCAGCTTAGCGTTGAGCGGGAGGGCCAATCCGACCCAGTACTTC. Amino acid sequence: CASSLALSGRANPTQYF.

This clonotype occurred many times. V gene TRBV6-2 or TRBV6-3 combines with J gene TRBJ1-5; D possibly corresponds to TRBD1 (6 bases). V gave up 9 bases and J gave up 2 bases, with 17 bases separating them. This CDR3 spans 15 amino acids. Germline loops: CDR1 MNHEY, CDR2 SVGEGT. This CDR3 is CASRETGTGNQPQHF. The CDR3 region has the DNA TGTGCCAGTCGAGAAACAGGGACGGGCAATCAGCCCCAGCATTTT.

This clonotype was counted many times. The chain employs TRBV5-1 and TRBJ1-1; D may be TRBD1 (6 bases). The CDR3 is 14 residues long. The germline V gene encodes CDR1 SGHRS and CDR2 YFSETQ. The germline V and J ends were trimmed by 0 bases and 4 bases, with 10 bases remaining between them. The CDR3 nucleotides are TGCGCCAGCAGCTTGGCTCAGGGGCGCACTGAAGCTTTCTTT. Translated, it gives CASSLAQGRTEAFF. Full variable domain (outside the CDR3, taken from reference TRBV5-1 and TRBJ1-1): KAGVTQTPRYLIKTRGQQVTLSCSPISGHRSVSWYQQTPGQGLQFLFEYFSETQRNKGNFPGRFSGRQFSNSRSEMNVSTLELGDSALYLCASSLAQGRTEAFFGQGTRLTVV.

Relative to its sample, this clonotype is medium-sized. The chain is built from TRBV7-2 and TRBJ2-7; 10 positions match TRBD1. There are 15 residues in the CDR3. Trimming removed 4 bases from V and 3 bases from J; junction bases left unmatched: 6. In germline, CDR1 is SGHTA, CDR2 FQGNSA. CDR3 sequence (DNA): TGTGCCAGCAGCTCCAGGACAGGGGGGATCTACGAGCAGTACTTC. Protein product: CASSSRTGGIYEQYF.

This clonotype turned up a few times. The chain recombines TRBV6-2 or TRBV6-3 with TRBJ2-6; D is perhaps TRBD1 (5 bases). V lost 10 bases and J lost 2, with 12 bases in between. The V gene's germline CDR1 is MNHEY and CDR2 SVGEGT. The CDR3 has 14 amino acids. The CDR3 DNA reads as TGTGCCAACCGACAGTCTACTGGGGCCAACGTCCTGACTTTC. Translating it yields CANRQSTGANVLTF.

Ten or more counts support this clonotype. The rearrangement links TRBV19 to TRBJ2-1; a weak D match, TRBD2 (6 bases). This CDR3 has 13 residues. Germline V gene lookup returns CDR1 LNHDA and CDR2 SQIVND (reference sequence). V shed 3 bases and J shed 9 bases, with 12 bases lying between them. The CDR3 bases are TGTGCCAGTAGTATTGGGTGGACTACTGAGCAGTTCTTC. Its protein is CASSIGWTTEQFF. The whole variable domain, remainder taken from reference TRBV19 and TRBJ2-1, is DGGITQSPKYLFRKEGQNVTLSCEQNLNHDAMYWYRQDPGQGLRLIYYSQIVNDFQKGDIAEGYSVSREKKESFPLTVTSAQKNPTAFYLCASSIGWTTEQFFGPGTRLTVL.

This clonotype was observed many times. The J gene is TRBJ2-3, the V gene TRBV12-2; TRBD1 is taken as the D call from the table, unchecked against the DNA. TRBV12-2 is recorded as a pseudogene. This CDR3 contains 15 residues. The CDR3 sequence: CASRLAGKSTDTQYF. The CDR3 nucleotides read TGTGCAAGTCGCTTAGCCGGGAAGAGCACAGATACGCAGTATTTT.

This clonotype has ten or more counts. V gene TRBV6-6 combines with J gene TRBJ1-5; D unresolved. Trimming removed 6 bases from V and 0 bases from J, with 3 bases in between. The CDR3 consists of 12 residues. Germline V lookup: CDR1 MNHNY, CDR2 SVGAGI (reference sequence). The CDR3 nucleotides are TGTGCCAGCAGCATTAGCAATCAGCCCCAGCATTTT. Its protein is CASSISNQPQHF.

At least ten counts were recorded for this clonotype. The V gene is TRBV7-9, the J gene TRBJ2-5, with D possibly matching TRBD2 (5 bases). V was shortened by 0 bases and J by 2 bases, with 10 bases between the two germline ends. Germline CDR1 and CDR2: SEHNR and FQNEAQ (reference sequence). CDR3 length equals 15 residues. DNA for the CDR3: TGTGCCAGCAGCTTAGCCCTCGGGATGCAAGAGACCCAGTACTTC. It is translated as CASSLALGMQETQYF.

V usage is TRBV5-1 and J usage is TRBJ2-2; 12 bases match TRBD1. This CDR3 region has 16 residues. CDR1 SGHRS and CDR2 YFSETQ come from the germline V gene. Trimming removed 4 bases from V and 3 bases from J; junction bases left unmatched: 4. CDR3: CASSRDRGPDTGELFF. The CDR3 DNA sequence: TGCGCCAGCAGCCGGGACAGGGGGCCGGACACCGGGGAGCTGTTTTTT.

This clonotype was seen only once. The chain joins TRBV7-1 to TRBJ2-7, with D possibly being TRBD2 (6 bases). TRBV7-1 is an open reading frame, and its role is uncertain. The CDR3 contains 15 residues. Trimming removed 5 bases from V and 0 bases from J, with 14 bases in between. The CDR3 region has the DNA TGTGCCAGCAGCATCGGCCTAGCGACCTCCTACGAGCAGTACTTC. Residues: CASSIGLATSYEQYF.

This chain links TRBV5-1 with TRBJ1-4, with 8 bases aligning to TRBD1. This CDR3 has 15 amino acids. Germline loops: CDR1 SGHRS, CDR2 YFSETQ. The ends lost 3 bases at V and 8 bases at J; junction bases unmatched: 9. CDR3 loop: CASSSPGQGREKLFF. The CDR3 bases are TGCGCCAGCAGCTCGCCCGGACAGGGCCGAGAAAAACTGTTTTTT.

Notes on this clonotype: A far larger clone is one nucleotide away, so this likely arose from a read error. For the CDR3, the DNA is TGTGCCACCCCCTGGAGAGGTGAGCAGTACTTC. Amino acid sequence: CATPWRGEQYF. The chain has TRBV24-1 and TRBJ2-7, with D unclear. Germline CDR1 is KGHDR and CDR2 is SFDVKD. The CDR3 has 11 amino acids. The V and J ends lost 9 bases and 7 bases respectively, with 12 bases between them.

This clonotype has a count of ten or more. The chain has TRBV10-3 and TRBJ2-2; no firm D call. The CDR3 is 12 residues long. Trimming cost V 5 bases and J 5 bases, with 6 bases left between them. Germline-derived CDR1 and CDR2 are ENHRY and SYGVKD. The CDR3 here is CAISLGTGELFF. CDR3 coding DNA: TGTGCCATCAGTCTCGGGACCGGGGAGCTGTTTTTT.

Note on this clonotype: It is likely a read error: a sequence one base away is far more abundant. The CDR3 loop reads CASSRKPYSPLHF. The CDR3 DNA sequence: TGTGCCAGCAGTCGGAAACCTTATTCACCCCTCCACTTT. This rearrangement joins TRBV6-8 to TRBJ1-6, with unresolved D. Germline assignment: CDR1 MNHGY and CDR2 SAAAGT. The CDR3 length is 13 residues. V was pared by 5 bases and J by 8 bases, with 10 bases between.

This clonotype was seen many times. The gene calls are TRBV19 and TRBJ2-5, with D unresolved. Trimming pared 1 base from V and 1 base from J, leaving 13 bases between. Germline V gives CDR1 LNHDA, CDR2 SQIVND (reference sequence). The CDR3 spans 16 residues. The CDR3 DNA sequence: TGTGCCAGTAGTATAGCCCCCTGGCAGCTCCAAGAGACCCAGTACTTC. The encoded protein is CASSIAPWQLQETQYF.

Remarks on this clonotype: This likely traces to a read error, being one base from a far larger clone. This chain links TRBV6-6 with TRBJ2-1; TRBD2 matches at 7 bases. Unmatched junction bases numbered 20, after V lost 5 bases and J lost 13 bases. The CDR3 is 16 amino acids. CDR1 and CDR2 (germline): MNHNY, SVGAGI (reference sequence). CDR3 nucleotides: TGTGCCAGCAGTAAAGTTAGCGGGCCTCTCCAAGAGACCCAGTTCTTC. Translated: CASSKVSGPLQETQFF.